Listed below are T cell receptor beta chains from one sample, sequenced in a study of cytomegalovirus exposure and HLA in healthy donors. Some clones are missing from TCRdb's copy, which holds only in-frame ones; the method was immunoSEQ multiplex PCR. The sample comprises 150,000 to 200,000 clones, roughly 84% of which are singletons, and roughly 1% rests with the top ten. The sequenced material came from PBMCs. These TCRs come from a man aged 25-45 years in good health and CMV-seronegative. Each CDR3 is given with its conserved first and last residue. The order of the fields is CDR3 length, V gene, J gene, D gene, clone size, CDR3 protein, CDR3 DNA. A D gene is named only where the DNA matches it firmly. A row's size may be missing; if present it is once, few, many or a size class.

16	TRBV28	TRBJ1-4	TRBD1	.	CASSLTSRTGSEKLFF	TGTGCCAGCAGTCTAACTTCCCGGACAGGGTCTGAAAAACTGTTTTTT
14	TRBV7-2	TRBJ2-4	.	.	CASSLDGSENIQYF	TGTGCCAGCAGCTTAGATGGTTCGGAAAACATTCAGTACTTC
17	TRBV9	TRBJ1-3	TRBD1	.	CASSPWTGSSSGNTIYF	TGTGCCAGCAGCCCTTGGACAGGGAGTAGCTCTGGAAACACCATATATTTT
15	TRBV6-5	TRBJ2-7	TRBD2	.	CASSYAGLALTEQYF	TGTGCCAGCAGTTACGCGGGACTAGCGTTAACCGAGCAGTACTTC
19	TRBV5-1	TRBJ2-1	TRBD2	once	CASSGGGAALAGSYNEQFF	TGCGCCAGCAGCGGGGGTGGGGCGGCCCTAGCGGGATCCTACAATGAGCAGTTCTTC
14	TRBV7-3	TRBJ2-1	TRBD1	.	CASSVGQVGNEQFF	TGTGCCAGCAGCGTCGGACAGGTCGGCAATGAGCAGTTCTTC
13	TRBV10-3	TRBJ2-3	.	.	CAVIRVRTDTQYF	TGTGCCGTGATCAGGGTAAGGACAGATACGCAGTATTTT
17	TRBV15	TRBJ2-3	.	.	CATSRASPLMRTDTQYF	TGTGCCACCAGCAGAGCGAGCCCACTTATGAGAACAGATACGCAGTATTTT
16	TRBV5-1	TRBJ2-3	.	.	CASSPRREGWADTQYF	TGCGCCAGCAGCCCTCGACGGGAAGGGTGGGCAGATACGCAGTATTTT
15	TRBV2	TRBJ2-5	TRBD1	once	CASRGDRRQQETQYF	TGTGCCAGCAGGGGGGACAGGAGGCAGCAAGAGACCCAGTACTTC
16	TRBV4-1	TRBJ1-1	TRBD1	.	CASSQGQGVGNTEAFF	TGCGCCAGCAGCCAGGGACAGGGGGTCGGGAACACTGAAGCTTTCTTT
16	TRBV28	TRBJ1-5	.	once	CASSLWQGRLNQPQHF	TGTGCCAGCAGTCTGTGGCAGGGTCGACTTAATCAGCCCCAGCATTTT
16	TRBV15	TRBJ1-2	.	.	CATSRGRGLDDYGYTF	TGTGCCACCAGCAGAGGGCGGGGGCTGGATGACTATGGCTACACCTTC
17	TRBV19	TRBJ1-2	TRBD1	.	CASSIRGTGLTNYGYTF	TGTGCCAGTAGTATCCGGGGGACAGGCCTAACTAACTATGGCTACACCTTC
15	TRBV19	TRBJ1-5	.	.	CASNTGWGSNQPQHF	TGTGCCAGTAACACGGGGTGGGGTAGCAATCAGCCCCAGCATTTT
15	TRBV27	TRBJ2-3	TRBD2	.	CASGRDYRGIDTQYF	TGTGCCAGCGGAAGGGACTACCGGGGTATAGATACGCAGTATTTT
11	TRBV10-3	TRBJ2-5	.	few	CAIGQAETQYF	TGTGCCATCGGGCAGGCCGAGACCCAGTACTTC
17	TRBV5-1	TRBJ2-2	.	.	CASSLGVGAANTEELFF	TGCGCCAGCAGCTTGGGAGTTGGGGCAGCGAACACCGAGGAGCTGTTTTTT
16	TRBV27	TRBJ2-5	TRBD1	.	CASSSRITGGWETQYF	TGTGCCAGCAGTTCACGCATAACAGGGGGCTGGGAGACCCAGTACTTC
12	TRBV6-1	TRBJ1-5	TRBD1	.	CASRNRGQPQHF	TGTGCCAGCAGGAACAGGGGCCAGCCCCAGCATTTT
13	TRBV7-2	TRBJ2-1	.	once	CASSERTGNEQFF	TGTGCCAGCAGCGAGAGAACAGGGAATGAGCAGTTCTTC
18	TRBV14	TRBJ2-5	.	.	CASSQEAVPGVGSETQYF	TGTGCCAGCAGCCAAGAGGCCGTGCCGGGAGTCGGATCGGAGACCCAGTACTTC
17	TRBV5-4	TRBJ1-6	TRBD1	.	CASSLGQGSSYNSPLHF	TGTGCCAGCAGCTTGGGACAGGGGAGCTCCTATAATTCACCCCTCCACTTT
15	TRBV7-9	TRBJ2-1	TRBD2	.	CASSPTLAGLNEQFF	TGTGCCAGCAGCCCCACGCTAGCGGGCCTAAATGAGCAGTTCTTC
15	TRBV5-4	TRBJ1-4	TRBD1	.	CASSLDTGGNVKLFF	TGTGCCAGCAGCTTGGACACAGGGGGGAATGTAAAACTGTTTTTT
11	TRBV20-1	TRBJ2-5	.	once	CSALDGETQYF	TGCAGTGCCCTCGACGGGGAGACCCAGTACTTC
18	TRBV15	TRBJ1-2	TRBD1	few	CATSRVFRGSGTVHGYTF	TGTGCCACCAGCAGAGTATTCAGGGGATCCGGGACAGTACATGGCTACACCTTC
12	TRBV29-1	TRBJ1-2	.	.	CSVPSTNYGYTF	TGCAGCGTTCCCAGTACTAACTATGGCTACACCTTC
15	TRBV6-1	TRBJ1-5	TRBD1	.	CASSLTGGRNQPQHF	TGTGCCAGCAGTCTGACAGGGGGGAGGAATCAGCCCCAGCATTTT
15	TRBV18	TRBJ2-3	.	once	CASSPELDYTDTQYF	TGTGCCAGCTCACCAGAGTTGGACTACACAGATACGCAGTATTTT
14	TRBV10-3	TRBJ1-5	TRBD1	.	CAISESSGGQPQHF	TGTGCCATCAGTGAGTCCTCAGGGGGGCAGCCCCAGCATTTT
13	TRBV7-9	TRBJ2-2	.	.	CASSLGESGELFF	TGTGCCAGCAGCTTAGGAGAGTCCGGGGAGCTGTTTTTT
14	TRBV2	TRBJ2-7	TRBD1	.	CASSVTGSDYEQYF	TGTGCCAGCAGTGTGACAGGGTCTGACTACGAGCAGTACTTC
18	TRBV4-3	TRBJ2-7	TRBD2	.	CASSQDRAVAGVFYEQYF	TGCGCCAGCAGCCAAGATCGCGCCGTAGCGGGAGTATTCTACGAGCAGTACTTC
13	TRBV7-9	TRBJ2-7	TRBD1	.	CASSPRGQVEQYF	TGTGCCAGCAGCCCTCGAGGACAGGTTGAGCAGTACTTC
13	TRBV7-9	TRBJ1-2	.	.	CSSSGPSSYGYTF	TGTTCCAGCAGCGGCCCTTCAAGCTATGGCTACACCTTC
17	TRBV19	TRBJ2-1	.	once	CASSQRTGGGPYNEQFF	TGTGCCAGCAGCCAAAGGACGGGCGGGGGCCCCTACAATGAGCAGTTCTTC
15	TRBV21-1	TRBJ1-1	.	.	CASSEQGLMNTEAFF	TGTGCCAGCAGCGAACAGGGACTAATGAACACTGAAGCTTTCTTT
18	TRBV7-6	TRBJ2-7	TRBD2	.	CASSTQGGLAGRFYEQYF	TGTGCCAGCAGCACCCAAGGGGGACTAGCGGGACGTTTTTACGAGCAGTACTTC
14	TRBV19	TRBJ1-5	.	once	CASSATGTNQPQHF	TGTGCCAGTTCAGCTACAGGAACCAATCAGCCCCAGCATTTT
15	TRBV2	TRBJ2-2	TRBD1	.	CASSPGQVDTGELFF	TGTGCCAGCAGCCCGGGACAGGTAGACACCGGGGAGCTGTTTTTT
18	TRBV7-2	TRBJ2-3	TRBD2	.	CASSLEAPSRLAIDTQYF	TGTGCCAGCAGCTTAGAGGCCCCCTCAAGACTAGCTATAGATACGCAGTATTTT
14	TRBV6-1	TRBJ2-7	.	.	CASSEGTRINEQYF	TGTGCCAGCAGTGAAGGGACAAGGATCAATGAGCAGTACTTC
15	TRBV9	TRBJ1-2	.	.	CASSVGEGTNYGYTF	TGTGCCAGCAGCGTAGGGGAGGGTACGAACTATGGCTACACCTTC
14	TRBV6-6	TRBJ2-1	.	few	CASSFSQVGNEQFF	TGTGCCAGCAGTTTTTCTCAGGTGGGCAATGAGCAGTTCTTC
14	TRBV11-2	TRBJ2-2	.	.	CASSLDPDTGELFF	TGTGCCAGCAGCTTAGATCCCGACACCGGGGAGCTGTTTTTT
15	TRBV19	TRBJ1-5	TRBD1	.	CASSIRTGDNQPQHF	TGTGCCAGTAGTATAAGGACAGGGGACAATCAGCCCCAGCATTTT
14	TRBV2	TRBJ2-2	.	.	CASSHGLNTGELFF	TGTGCCAGCAGTCACGGTCTAAACACCGGGGAGCTGTTTTTT
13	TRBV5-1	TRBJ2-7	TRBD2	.	CASSFGGAYEQYF	TGCGCCAGCAGCTTTGGGGGGGCCTACGAGCAGTACTTC
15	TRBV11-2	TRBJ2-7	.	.	CASRMRDSSSYEQYF	TGTGCCAGCAGGATGAGGGACTCAAGCTCCTACGAGCAGTACTTC
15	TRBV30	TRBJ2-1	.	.	CAWTPPDITVSEQFF	TGTGCCTGGACCCCACCTGACATAACCGTTAGTGAGCAGTTCTTC